What follows are 24 T cell receptor beta chains derived from one specimen sequenced in a study of CD8+ T cells in alopecia areata. In each case, RNA was isolated and then reverse transcribed into cDNA as the sequencing template. Assay used: immunoSEQ multiplex PCR; TCRdb lists only in-frame clones, some missing. The sample records 130,000 or so clones, 86% being singletons. Noted treatment: oral pan-JAK inhibitor, 5-10 mg twice daily. The sample consisted of CD8+ T cells sorted from blood, taken at week 4, from a patient treated with tofacitinib. All receptors derive from a human donor with alopecia areata.

The V gene is TRBV28, the J gene TRBJ2-3; D is uncertain. Germline V lookup: CDR1 MDHEN, CDR2 SYDVKM. Trimming pared 9 bases from V and 6 bases from J, leaving 7 bases between. The length of the CDR3 is 10 residues. The CDR3 nucleotides are TGTGCCAGTGGGGATGATACGCAGTATTTT. Protein sequence: CASGDDTQYF. Using reference TRBV28 and TRBJ2-3 for the parts outside the CDR3, the full variable domain is DVKVTQSSRYLVKRTGEKVFLECVQDMDHENMFWYRQDPGLGLRLIYFSYDVKMKEKGDIPEGYSVSREKKERFSLILESASTNQTSMYLCASGDDTQYFGPGTRLTVL.

V and J are TRBV10-3 and TRBJ2-3, with a weak D call TRBD1 (5 bases). CDR3 size: 18 residues. V was shortened by 6 bases and J by 4 bases, with 26 bases between the two germline ends. Germline lookup yields CDR1 ENHRY and CDR2 SYGVKD. The CDR3 DNA sequence: TGTGCCATCAGCGATAGACAGACACCTACCCGAGACGCAGATACGCAGTATTTT. It encodes CAISDRQTPTRDADTQYF.

The V gene is TRBV29-1, the J gene TRBJ2-1, with TRBD2 as a possible D gene (5 bases). The CDR3 runs to 13 residues. Trimming removed 6 bases at V and 3 bases at J, with 12 bases between. Germline assignment: CDR1 SQVTM and CDR2 ANQGSEA. The CDR3 nucleotides read TGCAGCGTCAGCGTCGGGAACTACAATGAGCAGTTCTTC. Amino acid sequence: CSVSVGNYNEQFF.

The rearrangement joins TRBV10-2 to TRBJ2-3; D possibly corresponds to TRBD2 (6 bases). CDR3 length: 15 amino acids. The V end lost 6 bases, the J end lost 0 bases, and 13 bases lay between the germline ends. Per germline, CDR1 WSHSY and CDR2 SAAADI. The CDR3: CASSGGADSTDTQYF. DNA of the CDR3: TGCGCCAGCAGCGGCGGGGCGGACAGCACAGATACGCAGTATTTT.

The genes are TRBV29-1 and TRBJ2-5; 9 nucleotides align to TRBD2. The last part of the DNA fits TRBJ2-7 better; the J call may be wrong. This CDR3 has 15 residues. Germline V lookup: CDR1 SQVTM, CDR2 ANQGSEA. As DNA, the CDR3 is TGCAGCGTGACAAGCATTAGCGGGAGATACTACGAGCAGTACTTC. Translated: CSVTSISGRYYEQYF.

The gene calls are TRBV11-1 and TRBJ2-1, with TRBD2 as a possible D gene (5 bases). Germline V gene lookup returns CDR1 SGHAT and CDR2 FQDESV (reference sequence). The CDR3 contains 15 residues. V was clipped by 3 bases and J by 6 bases, with 15 bases between them. The chain's CDR3 is CASSLRGSGGNEQFF. The CDR3 nucleotides are TGTGCCAGCAGCTTGCGAGGGAGTGGCGGCAATGAGCAGTTCTTC. The variable domain in full, with the rest retrieved from reference TRBV11-1 and TRBJ2-1, is EAEVAQSPRYKITEKSQAVAFWCDPISGHATLYWYRQILGQGPELLVQFQDESVVDDSQLPKDRFSAERLKGVDSTLKIQPAELGDSAMYLCASSLRGSGGNEQFFGPGTRLTVL.

This rearrangement joins TRBV6-1 to TRBJ2-2, with 7 bases fitting TRBD1. Unmatched junction bases numbered 5, after V lost 3 bases and J lost 1 base. Germline-derived CDR1 and CDR2 are MNHNS and SASEGT. The CDR3 covers 16 residues. The CDR3 DNA reads TGTGCCAGCAGTGATTTTAGGGGGCTGAACACCGGGGAGCTGTTTTTT. Encoded protein: CASSDFRGLNTGELFF.

This rearrangement joins TRBV5-4 to TRBJ1-1; D not certain. The CDR3 spans 12 residues. Trimming stripped 2 bases from V and 1 base from J, with 3 bases between. In germline, CDR1 is SGHNT, CDR2 YYREEE (reference sequence). The CDR3 DNA is TGTGCCAGCAGCTTCTCGAACACTGAAGCTTTCTTT. Translated: CASSFSNTEAFF.

In its sample, this clone was seen once. The J gene is TRBJ2-1, the V gene TRBV20-1; D unresolved. V lost 0 bases to trimming and J lost 9 bases, with 6 bases between them. The CDR3 consists of 11 residues. CDR1 and CDR2 (germline): DFQATT, SNEGSKA (reference sequence). The CDR3 spells CSARDGFEQFF. For the CDR3, the DNA is TGCAGTGCTAGAGACGGGTTTGAGCAGTTCTTC.

The chain links TRBV9 to TRBJ1-1; D not resolved. The V gene's germline CDR1 is SGDLS and CDR2 YYNGEE. This CDR3 spans 13 amino acids. Trimming took 3 bases from V and 3 from J, leaving 9 bases between them. CDR3 protein: CASSAGSYTEAFF. DNA for the CDR3: TGTGCCAGCAGCGCCGGGTCCTACACTGAAGCTTTCTTT.

The V call is TRBV7-3, the J call TRBJ2-1; D is unresolved. This CDR3 comprises 13 residues. The germline gives CDR1 SGHTA, CDR2 FQGTGA. Between the trimmed V and J ends, which lost 5 bases and 3 bases, there was a span of 8 bases. The CDR3 DNA sequence: TGTGCCAGCAGCCGGTCAGACTACAATGAGCAGTTCTTC. Its protein product is CASSRSDYNEQFF.

V usage is TRBV19 and J usage is TRBJ2-7; D is uncertain. Germline V CDR1 and CDR2: LNHDA, SQIVND (reference sequence). Trimming pared 5 bases from V and 3 bases from J, leaving 11 bases between. This CDR3 has 13 residues. The CDR3 loop is CASSFAGDYEQYF. Written as DNA, the CDR3 is TGTGCCAGTAGTTTCGCAGGCGACTACGAGCAGTACTTC.

This clone was seen a few times. V gene TRBV7-9 combines with J gene TRBJ1-2, with 9 bases identical to TRBD1. The ends lost 0 bases at V and 6 bases at J; junction bases unmatched: 8. CDR1 and CDR2 (germline): SEHNR, FQNEAQ (reference sequence). The CDR3 has 16 residues. DNA for the CDR3: TGTGCCAGCAGCTTAGCGTACCGGGACAGGGAGGATGGCTACACCTTC. This gives the protein CASSLAYRDREDGYTF. Full variable domain (remainder filled in from reference TRBV7-9 and TRBJ1-2): DTGVSQNPRHKITKRGQNVTFRCDPISEHNRLYWYRQTLGQGPEFLTYFQNEAQLEKSRLLSDRFSAERPKGSFSTLEIQRTEQGDSAMYLCASSLAYRDREDGYTFGSGTRLTVV.

The chain carries TRBV9 and TRBJ2-1, with unresolved D. This CDR3 region has 16 residues. V lost 1 base and J lost 7, with 18 bases in between. Germline V CDR1 and CDR2: SGDLS, YYNGEE. The CDR3 DNA is TGTGCCAGCAGCGTAAGTGGCTCTCGGACGGAGAATGAGCAGTTCTTC. Residues: CASSVSGSRTENEQFF.

V usage is TRBV28 and J usage is TRBJ2-5; 9 bases align to TRBD1. V was clipped by 4 bases and J by 2 bases; unmatched bases: 11. The germline gives CDR1 MDHEN, CDR2 SYDVKM. The CDR3 extends over 17 amino acids. CDR3 in amino acids: CASSSSGTGISQETQYF. The CDR3 DNA reads TGTGCCAGCAGTTCGTCCGGGACAGGGATTTCACAAGAGACCCAGTACTTC.

Here the CDR3 DNA reads TGTGCCAGCAGCTTAGGCACTCAAGTCTACAATGAGCAGTTCTTC. The encoded protein is CASSLGTQVYNEQFF. This chain uses TRBV13 with TRBJ2-1; D ambiguous. The CDR3 has 15 amino acids. Germline CDR1 is PRHDT and CDR2 is FYEKMQ (reference sequence). Deletions cut 0 bases from V and 3 bases from J, with 9 bases between.

V gene TRBV27 combines with J gene TRBJ2-7; TRBD1 agrees at 8 bases. The germline V gene encodes CDR1 MNHEY and CDR2 SMNVEV (reference sequence). The CDR3 has 13 residues. V trimming: 6 bases; J trimming: 3 bases; junction bases outside the gene matches: 4. The CDR3 here is CASSVGQGYEQYF. DNA for the CDR3: TGTGCCAGCAGCGTAGGACAGGGCTACGAGCAGTACTTC.

This sequence joins TRBV13 and TRBJ1-4; D remains ambiguous. CDR1 and CDR2 from the germline V gene are PRHDT and FYEKMQ (reference sequence). Trimming removed 4 bases from V and 1 base from J, with 13 bases in between. The CDR3 consists of 16 residues. CDR3 nucleotide sequence: TGTGCCAGCAGCTCACATACCACGTTAACTAATGAAAAACTGTTTTTT. Amino acids: CASSSHTTLTNEKLFF.

V gene TRBV7-9 combines with J gene TRBJ2-3, with D hard to call. The CDR3 extends over 12 amino acids. Trimming pared 2 bases from V and 4 bases from J, leaving 4 bases between. Germline values: CDR1 SEHNR, CDR2 FQNEAQ (reference sequence). The CDR3 nucleotides read TGTGCCAGCAGCTTACAAGCAGATACGCAGTATTTT. It translates to CASSLQADTQYF.

The chain carries TRBV2 and TRBJ1-2; D is possibly TRBD1 (6 bases). The V end lost 6 bases, the J end lost 4 bases, and 12 bases lay between the germline ends. Germline V gene data show CDR1 as SNHLY and CDR2 as FYNNEI. The CDR3 covers 13 residues. The CDR3 is CASSGRTAYGYTF. The CDR3 DNA sequence: TGTGCCAGCAGCGGCAGGACAGCCTATGGCTACACCTTC.

The rearrangement uses TRBV11-2 and TRBJ2-7; no clear D gene. The CDR3 sequence is 15 residues long. V was shortened by 0 bases and J by 4 bases, with 13 bases between the two germline ends. Germline values: CDR1 SGHAT, CDR2 FQNNGV. CDR3: CASSLDARLGYEQYF. CDR3 nucleotides: TGTGCCAGCAGCTTAGATGCTAGACTGGGGTACGAGCAGTACTTC.

The rearrangement links TRBV9 to TRBJ2-7, with D maybe TRBD1 (6 bases). The CDR3 is 15 amino acids. Per the germline V gene, CDR1 is SGDLS and CDR2 is YYNGEE. V was pared by 0 bases and J by 1 base, with 11 bases between. The CDR3 coding sequence is TGTGCCAGCAGCGTAGACGTGACAGGATCCTACGAGCAGTACTTC. Its translation: CASSVDVTGSYEQYF.

In the case of this clone: The same CDR3 can be traced to other DNA sequences in this sample. The V and J genes are TRBV25-1 and TRBJ1-5, with TRBD1 matching 9 bases. The CDR3 is 18 residues long. Trimming took 6 bases from V and 1 from J; bases not matched to a gene: 13. Germline V gene sequence: CDR1 MGHDK, CDR2 SYGVNS. As DNA, the CDR3 is TGTGCCAGCAGGAGGGACAGGGTGGGGCGGTCAAGCAATCAGCCCCAGCATTTT. It is translated as CASRRDRVGRSSNQPQHF.

The chain couples TRBV11-2 to TRBJ2-1, with 10 bases identical to TRBD1. V gave up 3 bases and J gave up 5 bases; unmatched junction bases: 10. Germline V gene lookup returns CDR1 SGHAT and CDR2 FQNNGV. The CDR3 runs to 17 residues. CDR3 loop: CASSLVPDRGPNNEQFF. CDR3 sequence (DNA): TGTGCCAGCAGCTTGGTACCCGACAGGGGGCCGAACAATGAGCAGTTCTTC.